The 15 T cell receptor beta chains below all came from one sample that was sequenced in a study of blood T cell repertoires in COVID-19. Libraries were prepared by immunoSEQ multiplex PCR; TCRdb keeps only in-frame clonotypes and omits some of them. The repertoire holds about 120,000 clones, approximately 77% seen once, with 7.9% in the top ten. Sequencing was carried out using peripheral blood. The source is a human donor in a cohort sampled during active COVID-19.

This clone was counted a few times. The rearrangement links TRBV15 to TRBJ2-7, with 7 nucleotides matching TRBD1. V lost 5 bases, J lost 3 bases, and 10 bases stayed unmatched. Per the germline V gene, CDR1 is LNHNV and CDR2 is YYDKDF (reference sequence). The CDR3 contains 15 residues. The CDR3 is CATSPRGQISYEQYF. The DNA for the CDR3 is TGTGCCACCAGCCCCAGGGGACAGATTAGCTACGAGCAGTACTTC.

This chain uses TRBV11-1 with TRBJ2-7, with TRBD1 identical over 10 bases. With 4 bases clipped from V and 7 bases from J, the junction kept 10 bases outside the gene matches. Germline V gene lookup returns CDR1 SGHAT and CDR2 FQDESV (reference sequence). CDR3 length: 15 amino acids. The chain's CDR3 is CASSSSGTGVGEQYF. In nucleotides, the CDR3 is TGTGCCAGCAGCTCCTCCGGGACAGGGGTTGGGGAGCAGTACTTC. Full variable domain (remainder filled in from reference TRBV11-1 and TRBJ2-7): EAEVAQSPRYKITEKSQAVAFWCDPISGHATLYWYRQILGQGPELLVQFQDESVVDDSQLPKDRFSAERLKGVDSTLKIQPAELGDSAMYLCASSSSGTGVGEQYFGPGTRLTVT.

The chain has TRBV27 and TRBJ2-7, with 7 bases matching TRBD2. With V trimmed by 2 bases and J by 2 bases, 9 bases remained unmatched. The CDR3 sequence is 16 residues long. Germline CDR1 reads MNHEY; CDR2 reads SMNVEV (reference sequence). For the CDR3, the DNA is TGTGCCAGCAGTTTAAGTGGGAGGGGTCTTACCTACGAGCAGTACTTC. Protein: CASSLSGRGLTYEQYF.

This clone was seen a few times. The chain uses TRBV4-2 and TRBJ1-4; 9 nucleotides align to TRBD1. This CDR3 has 15 residues. After removal of 3 bases from V and 10 bases from J, the junction contained 9 bases not matched to a gene. Germline V CDR1 and CDR2: LGHNA, YNFKEQ. CDR3 in amino acids: CASSHLQGASGKLFF. The CDR3 DNA follows: TGTGCCAGCAGCCATTTACAGGGGGCCTCGGGAAAACTGTTTTTT.

This clone has just one count. V is TRBV24-1 and J is TRBJ2-5; D not certain. Trimming took off 0 bases at V and 1 base at J, with 14 bases between the two ends. The CDR3 runs to 17 residues. Germline V lookup: CDR1 KGHDR, CDR2 SFDVKD. CDR3 amino acids: CATSDLRSPSGQETQYF. For the CDR3, the DNA is TGTGCCACCAGTGATTTGCGCTCCCCGTCAGGCCAAGAGACCCAGTACTTC.

The rearrangement uses TRBV3-1 (or the pseudogene TRBV3-2) and TRBJ2-7; TRBD2 matches at 12 bases. J lost 2 bases, V lost 4 bases, and 6 bases had no gene match. Germline-derived CDR1 and CDR2 are LGHDT and YNNKEL (reference sequence). The CDR3 extends over 16 amino acids. DNA of the CDR3: TGTGCCAGCAGCCGCGGGACTAGCGGGCCCACCTACGAGCAGTACTTC. This encodes CASSRGTSGPTYEQYF.

This clone showed up just a few times. The genes are TRBV19 and TRBJ2-2; possibly TRBD2 for D (6 bases). Looked up from germline, CDR1 is LNHDA and CDR2 is SQIVND (reference sequence). The CDR3 consists of 14 residues. The V end lost 8 bases, the J end lost 4 bases, and 14 bases lay between the germline ends. This chain's CDR3 is CASAGTASTGELFF. The CDR3 bases are TGTGCCAGTGCCGGGACTGCAAGCACCGGGGAGCTGTTTTTT.

The rearrangement uses TRBV6-5 and TRBJ2-7; 7 bases line up with TRBD1. The CDR3 sequence is 12 residues long. The trim removed 7 bases at V and 2 bases at J, leaving 2 bases unmatched. CDR1 is MNHEY and CDR2 is SVGAGI in the germline V gene. This CDR3 reads CASNGQAYEQYF. The DNA for the CDR3 is TGTGCCAGCAATGGACAGGCCTACGAGCAGTACTTC.

The chain carries TRBV5-1 and TRBJ2-7; 7 positions match TRBD1. Looked up from germline, CDR1 is SGHRS and CDR2 is YFSETQ. The CDR3 consists of 15 residues. J was trimmed by 2 bases and V by 3 bases; bases with no gene match: 8. CDR3 amino acids: CASSYPGQPAYEQYF. The CDR3 bases are TGCGCCAGCAGCTATCCGGGACAGCCCGCCTACGAGCAGTACTTC.

The chain links TRBV4-1 to TRBJ2-1, with TRBD1 matching over 10 bases. Trimming cost V 5 bases and J 4 bases; bases outside gene matches: 14. Germline-derived CDR1 and CDR2 are MGHRA and YSYEKL. The CDR3 spans 18 residues. CDR3 DNA: TGCGCCAGCAGCTTACGGGTATTGACAGGGGGCCGATACAATGAGCAGTTCTTC. It translates to CASSLRVLTGGRYNEQFF.

This clone was detected once. J is TRBJ1-5 and V is TRBV27; tentatively, D is TRBD1 (6 bases). Looked up from germline, CDR1 is MNHEY and CDR2 is SMNVEV (reference sequence). Trimming stripped 5 bases from V and 3 bases from J, with 14 bases between. CDR3 length: 15 residues. CDR3 sequence: CASSPEQGPNQPQHF. For the CDR3, the DNA is TGTGCCAGCAGTCCGGAACAGGGCCCCAATCAGCCCCAGCATTTT.

This clone was seen only a few times. V gene TRBV27 combines with J gene TRBJ1-6, with 10 bases fitting TRBD1. Per the germline V gene, CDR1 is MNHEY and CDR2 is SMNVEV (reference sequence). V lost 3 bases to trimming and J lost 8 bases; unmatched junction nucleotides: 1. The CDR3 contains 14 residues. CDR3 amino acids: CASSFGTGDSPLHF. CDR3 DNA sequence: TGTGCCAGCAGTTTCGGGACAGGGGATTCACCCCTCCACTTT.

The chain uses TRBV27 and TRBJ1-5; tentative D call: TRBD1 (5 bases). This CDR3 has 16 residues. Germline-derived CDR1 and CDR2 are MNHEY and SMNVEV (reference sequence). V was trimmed by 6 bases and J by 3 bases, leaving 18 bases between them. As DNA, the CDR3 is TGTGCCAGCAGCGTCGGACCCCCGACAGACAATCAGCCCCAGCATTTT. It encodes CASSVGPPTDNQPQHF.

There are a few counts of this clone. The chain has TRBV19 and TRBJ1-5; 8 bases align to TRBD1. The germline V gene has CDR1 LNHDA and CDR2 SQIVND (reference sequence). This CDR3 is 14 amino acids long. V dropped 7 bases and J dropped 7; count of bases not matched to a gene: 9. The CDR3 is CASNRQGWGQPQHF. CDR3 DNA: TGTGCCAGTAATCGACAGGGGTGGGGCCAGCCCCAGCATTTT.

V is TRBV19 and J is TRBJ2-7; 8 nucleotides match TRBD1. V shed 5 bases and J 4 bases; nucleotides not matched to a gene: 7. This CDR3 region has 14 residues. Germline assignment: CDR1 LNHDA and CDR2 SQIVND (reference sequence). CDR3: CASSLRTGLYEQYF. The DNA for the CDR3 is TGTGCCAGTAGTTTACGGACAGGGTTGTACGAGCAGTACTTC.